In this sample, the clone carrying this TCR beta chain turned up a few times. Its antigen is undetermined. The record originates from a study of cytomegalovirus exposure and HLA in healthy donors. General study findings and limits: Many donors shared some public TCRs, even though most TCR sequences were rare. Researchers reportedly found TCR beta sequences accurately predicted most subjects' HLA-A and HLA-B alleles.

CDR1 and CDR2 from the germline V gene are SGHAT and FQDESV (reference sequence). The V gene lost 7 bases and the J gene lost 0 bases, with 16 bases spanning the gap. This CDR3 is 15 amino acids long. A multiplex PCR was run with 60 Vbeta primers and 13 Jbeta primers. In the study's own analysis: Approximately 12 million of about 80 million unique TCR beta chains were shared, per a later count. Here immunoSEQ multiplex PCR was the method, and the copy in TCRdb shows in-frame clones only, minus some. V and J calls and clone size are given by that table; D and trimming were obtained from the DNA. Here the sample spans 99,000 or so clones, about 83% being singletons.

This receptor was taken from a man aged 55-75 years in good health and CMV-seropositive. The chain carries TRBV11-1 and TRBJ2-7; D remains unclear. Material: PBMCs. This chain's CDR3 is CASTQETVSSYEQYF. Written as DNA, the CDR3 is TGTGCCAGCACCCAGGAAACGGTGAGCTCCTACGAGCAGTACTTC. Using reference TRBV11-1 and TRBJ2-7 for the parts outside the CDR3, the full variable domain is EAEVAQSPRYKITEKSQAVAFWCDPISGHATLYWYRQILGQGPELLVQFQDESVVDDSQLPKDRFSAERLKGVDSTLKIQPAELGDSAMYLCASTQETVSSYEQYFGPGTRLTVT.